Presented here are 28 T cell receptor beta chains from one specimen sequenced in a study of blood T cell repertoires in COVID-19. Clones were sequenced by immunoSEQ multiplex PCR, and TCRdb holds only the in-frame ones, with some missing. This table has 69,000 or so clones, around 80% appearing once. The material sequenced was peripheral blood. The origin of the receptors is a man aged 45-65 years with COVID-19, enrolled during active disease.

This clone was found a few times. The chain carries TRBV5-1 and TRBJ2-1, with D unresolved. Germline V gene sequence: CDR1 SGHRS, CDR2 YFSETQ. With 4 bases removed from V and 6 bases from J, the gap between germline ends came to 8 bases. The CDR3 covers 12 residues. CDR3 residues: CASSDSSNEQFF. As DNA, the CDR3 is TGCGCCAGCAGCGATTCGAGCAATGAGCAGTTCTTC.

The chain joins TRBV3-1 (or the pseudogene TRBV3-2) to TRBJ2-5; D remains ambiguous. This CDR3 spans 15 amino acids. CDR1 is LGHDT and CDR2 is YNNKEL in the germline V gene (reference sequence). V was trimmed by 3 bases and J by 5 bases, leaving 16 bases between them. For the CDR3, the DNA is TGTGCCAGCAGCCAGGCTAGTCTTACCAAGGAGACCCAGTACTTC. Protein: CASSQASLTKETQYF.

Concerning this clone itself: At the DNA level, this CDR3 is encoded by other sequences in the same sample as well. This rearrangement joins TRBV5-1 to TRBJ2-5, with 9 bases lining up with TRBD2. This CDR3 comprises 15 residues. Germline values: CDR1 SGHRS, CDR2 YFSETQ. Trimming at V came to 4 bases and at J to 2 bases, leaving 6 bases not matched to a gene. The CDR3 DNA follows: TGCGCCAGCAGCCCGAGCGGGGGGCTACAAGAGACCCAGTACTTC. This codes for CASSPSGGLQETQYF.

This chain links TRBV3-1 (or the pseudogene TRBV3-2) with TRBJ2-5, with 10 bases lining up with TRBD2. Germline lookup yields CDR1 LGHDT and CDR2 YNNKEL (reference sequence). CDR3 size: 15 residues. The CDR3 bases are TGTGCTGCGGCTCTTTCTAGCGGGGGTAAGGAGACCCAGTACTTC. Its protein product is CAAALSSGGKETQYF.

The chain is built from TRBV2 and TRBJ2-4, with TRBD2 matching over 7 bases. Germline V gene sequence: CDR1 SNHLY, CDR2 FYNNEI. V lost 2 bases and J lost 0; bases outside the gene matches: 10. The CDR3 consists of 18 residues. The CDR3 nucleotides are TGTGCCAGCAGTGAAAAAGCGGGGTACCTTCTAGCCAAAAACATTCAGTACTTC. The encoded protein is CASSEKAGYLLAKNIQYF. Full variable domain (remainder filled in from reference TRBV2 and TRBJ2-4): EPEVTQTPSHQVTQMGQEVILRCVPISNHLYFYWYRQILGQKVEFLVSFYNNEISEKSEIFDDQFSVERPDGSNFTLKIRSTKLEDSAMYFCASSEKAGYLLAKNIQYFGAGTRLSVL.

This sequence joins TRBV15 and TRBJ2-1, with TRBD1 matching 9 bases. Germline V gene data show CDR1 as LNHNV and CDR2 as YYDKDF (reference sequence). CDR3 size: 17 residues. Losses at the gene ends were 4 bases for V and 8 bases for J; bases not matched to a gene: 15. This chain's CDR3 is CATSTIQTGTGLYEQFF. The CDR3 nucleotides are TGTGCCACCAGCACGATTCAGACCGGGACAGGGTTATATGAGCAGTTCTTC.

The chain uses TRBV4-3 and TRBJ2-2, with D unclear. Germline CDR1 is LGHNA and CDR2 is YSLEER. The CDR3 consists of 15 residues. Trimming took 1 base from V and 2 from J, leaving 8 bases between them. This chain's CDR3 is CASSQGGYNTGELFF. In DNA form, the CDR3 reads TGCGCCAGCAGCCAAGGCGGATATAACACCGGGGAGCTGTTTTTT.

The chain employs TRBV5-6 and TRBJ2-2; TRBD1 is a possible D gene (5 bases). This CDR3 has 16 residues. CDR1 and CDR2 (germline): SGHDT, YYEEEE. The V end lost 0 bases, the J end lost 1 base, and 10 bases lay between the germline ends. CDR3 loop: CASSLGPDRNTGELFF. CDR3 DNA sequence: TGTGCCAGCAGCTTGGGCCCCGACAGGAACACCGGGGAGCTGTTTTTT.

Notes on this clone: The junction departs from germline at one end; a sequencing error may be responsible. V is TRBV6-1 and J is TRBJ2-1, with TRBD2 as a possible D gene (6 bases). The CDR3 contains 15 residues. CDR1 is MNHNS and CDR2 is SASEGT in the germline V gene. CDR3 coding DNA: TGTGCCAGCACTGAAGCCGGCGGGGAAGGCAATGAGCAGTTCTTC. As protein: CASTEAGGEGNEQFF.

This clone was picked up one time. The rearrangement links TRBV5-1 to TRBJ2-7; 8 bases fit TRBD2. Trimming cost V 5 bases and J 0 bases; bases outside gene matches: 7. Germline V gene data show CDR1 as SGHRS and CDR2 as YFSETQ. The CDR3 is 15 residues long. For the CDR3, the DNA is TGCGCCAGCAGGTACCTGACTAGCGACTCCTACGAGCAGTACTTC. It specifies CASRYLTSDSYEQYF.

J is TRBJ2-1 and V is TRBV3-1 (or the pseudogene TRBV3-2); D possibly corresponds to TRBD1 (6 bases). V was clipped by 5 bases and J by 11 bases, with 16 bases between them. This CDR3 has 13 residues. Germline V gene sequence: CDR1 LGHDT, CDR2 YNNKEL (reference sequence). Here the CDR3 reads CASSSRRDTQQFF. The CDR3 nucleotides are TGTGCCAGCAGCTCTCGACGGGACACCCAGCAGTTCTTC.

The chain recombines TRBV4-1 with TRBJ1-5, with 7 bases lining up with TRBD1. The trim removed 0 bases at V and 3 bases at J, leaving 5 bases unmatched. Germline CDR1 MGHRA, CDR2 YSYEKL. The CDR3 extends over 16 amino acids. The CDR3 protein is CASSQEGGQVNQPQHF. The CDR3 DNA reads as TGCGCCAGCAGCCAAGAAGGGGGCCAAGTCAATCAGCCCCAGCATTTT.

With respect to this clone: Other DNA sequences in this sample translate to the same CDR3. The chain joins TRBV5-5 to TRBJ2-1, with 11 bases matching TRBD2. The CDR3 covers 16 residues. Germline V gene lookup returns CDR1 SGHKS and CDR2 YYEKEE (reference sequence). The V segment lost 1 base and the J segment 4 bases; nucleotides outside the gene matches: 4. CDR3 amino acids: CASSLTSGGYYNEQFF. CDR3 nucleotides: TGTGCCAGCAGCTTGACTAGCGGGGGTTATTACAATGAGCAGTTCTTC.

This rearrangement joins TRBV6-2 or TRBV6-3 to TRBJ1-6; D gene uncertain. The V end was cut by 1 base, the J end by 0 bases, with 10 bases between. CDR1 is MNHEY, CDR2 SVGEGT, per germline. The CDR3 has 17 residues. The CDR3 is CASSYLPYSSYNSPLHF. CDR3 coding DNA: TGTGCCAGCAGTTACTTACCTTACAGCTCCTATAATTCACCCCTCCACTTT.

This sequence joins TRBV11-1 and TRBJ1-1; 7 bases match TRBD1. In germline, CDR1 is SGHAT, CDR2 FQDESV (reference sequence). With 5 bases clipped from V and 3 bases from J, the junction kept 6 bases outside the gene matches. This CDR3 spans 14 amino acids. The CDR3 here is CASSPIQGYTEAFF. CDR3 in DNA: TGTGCCAGCAGCCCGATACAGGGGTACACTGAAGCTTTCTTT.

The CDR3 protein is CASSSGQISYSNQPQHF. The CDR3 coding sequence is TGTGCCAGTAGTAGTGGACAGATTTCCTATAGCAATCAGCCCCAGCATTTT. The rearrangement links TRBV19 to TRBJ1-5; D possibly corresponds to TRBD1 (6 bases). The CDR3 spans 17 residues. The V end lost 4 bases, the J end lost 0 bases, and 16 bases lay between the germline ends. The germline V gene has CDR1 LNHDA and CDR2 SQIVND (reference sequence).

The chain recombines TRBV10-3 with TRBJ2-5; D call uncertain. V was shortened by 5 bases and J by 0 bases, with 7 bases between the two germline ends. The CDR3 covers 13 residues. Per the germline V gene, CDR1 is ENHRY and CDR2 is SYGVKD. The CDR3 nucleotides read TGTGCCATCAGTTACACAGACCAAGAGACCCAGTACTTC. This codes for CAISYTDQETQYF.

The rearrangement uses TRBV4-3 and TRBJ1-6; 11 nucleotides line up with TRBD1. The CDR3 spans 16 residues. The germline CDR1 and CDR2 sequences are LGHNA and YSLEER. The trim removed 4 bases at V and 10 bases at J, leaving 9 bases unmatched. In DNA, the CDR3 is TGCGCCAGCAGCCTCTCAGGGACAGGGGGGGGCTCACCCCTCCACTTT. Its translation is CASSLSGTGGGSPLHF.

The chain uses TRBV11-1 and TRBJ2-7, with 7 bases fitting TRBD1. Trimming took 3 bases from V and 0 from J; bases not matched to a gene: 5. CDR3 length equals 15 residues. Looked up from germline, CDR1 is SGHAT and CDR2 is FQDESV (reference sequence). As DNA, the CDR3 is TGTGCCAGCAGCTTCGGACAGGAGAGCTCCTACGAGCAGTACTTC. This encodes CASSFGQESSYEQYF.

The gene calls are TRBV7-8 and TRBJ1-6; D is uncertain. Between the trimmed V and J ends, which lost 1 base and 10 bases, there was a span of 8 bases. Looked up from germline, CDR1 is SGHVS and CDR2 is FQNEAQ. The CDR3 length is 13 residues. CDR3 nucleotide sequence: TGTGCCAGCAGCTTAGGAAGAGGATCACCCCTCCACTTT. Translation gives CASSLGRGSPLHF.

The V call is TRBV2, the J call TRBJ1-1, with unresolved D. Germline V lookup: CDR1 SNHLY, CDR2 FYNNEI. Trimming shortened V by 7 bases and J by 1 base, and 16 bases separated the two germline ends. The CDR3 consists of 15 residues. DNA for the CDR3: TGTGCCAGCACTTGGCGGGAGGGTTGGAACACTGAAGCTTTCTTT. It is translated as CASTWREGWNTEAFF.

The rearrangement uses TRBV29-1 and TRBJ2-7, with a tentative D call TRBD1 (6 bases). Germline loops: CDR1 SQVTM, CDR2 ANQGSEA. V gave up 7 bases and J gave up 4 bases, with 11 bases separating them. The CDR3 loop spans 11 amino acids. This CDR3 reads CSARDTYEQYF. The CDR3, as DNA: TGCAGCGCCCGGGACACGTACGAGCAGTACTTC.

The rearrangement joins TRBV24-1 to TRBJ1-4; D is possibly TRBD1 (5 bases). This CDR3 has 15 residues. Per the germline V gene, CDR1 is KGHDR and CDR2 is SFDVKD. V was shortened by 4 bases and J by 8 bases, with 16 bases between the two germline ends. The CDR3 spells CATSEEVRQTEKLFF. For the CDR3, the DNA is TGTGCCACCAGTGAAGAGGTCAGACAGACGGAAAAACTGTTTTTT.

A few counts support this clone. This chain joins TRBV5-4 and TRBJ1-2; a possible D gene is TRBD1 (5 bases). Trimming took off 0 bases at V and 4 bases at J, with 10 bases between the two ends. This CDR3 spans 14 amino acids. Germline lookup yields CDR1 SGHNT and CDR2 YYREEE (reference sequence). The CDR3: CASSLAGGTYGYTF. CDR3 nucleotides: TGTGCCAGCAGCTTGGCCGGGGGGACCTATGGCTACACCTTC.

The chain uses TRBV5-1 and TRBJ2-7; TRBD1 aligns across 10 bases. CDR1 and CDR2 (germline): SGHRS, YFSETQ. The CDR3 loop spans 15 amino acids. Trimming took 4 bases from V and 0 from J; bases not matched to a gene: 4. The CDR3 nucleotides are TGCGCCAGCAGCGGAGGGACAGGGGCCTCCTACGAGCAGTACTTC. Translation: CASSGGTGASYEQYF.

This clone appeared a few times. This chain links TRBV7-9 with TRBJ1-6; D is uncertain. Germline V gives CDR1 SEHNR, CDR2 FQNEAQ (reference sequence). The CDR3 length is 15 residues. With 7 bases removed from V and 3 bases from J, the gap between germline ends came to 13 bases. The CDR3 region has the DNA TGTGCCAGCACCCCGACCCGGGACTATAATTCACCCCTCCACTTT. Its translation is CASTPTRDYNSPLHF.

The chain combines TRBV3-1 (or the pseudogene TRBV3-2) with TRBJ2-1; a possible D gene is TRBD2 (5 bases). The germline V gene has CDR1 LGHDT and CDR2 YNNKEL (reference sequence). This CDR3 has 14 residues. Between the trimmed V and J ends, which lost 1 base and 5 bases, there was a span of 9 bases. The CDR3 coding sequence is TGTGCCAGCAGCCAAGTCTCGGGAAACAATGAGCAGTTCTTC. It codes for CASSQVSGNNEQFF.

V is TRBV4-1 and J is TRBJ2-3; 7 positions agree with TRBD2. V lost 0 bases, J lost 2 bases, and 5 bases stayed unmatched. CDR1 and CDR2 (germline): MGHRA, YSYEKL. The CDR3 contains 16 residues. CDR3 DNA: TGCGCCAGCAGCCAAGAGCGTCTAGCGGACACAGATACGCAGTATTTT. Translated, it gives CASSQERLADTDTQYF.